This T cell receptor beta chain is from a study of OX40 agonist ivuxolimab in advanced cancers. Study summary: Partial responses, seen in three patients, involved one hepatocellular carcinoma and two cutaneous melanomas.

Study findings and constraints: In the 0.1 to 3.0 mg/kg range, CD4+ and CD8+ blood T cells had expanded clonally by week 6.

The V gene lost 2 bases and the J gene lost 8 bases, with 12 bases spanning the gap. The germline V gene has CDR1 SGHTA and CDR2 FQGNSA. This CDR3 is 13 amino acids long. Patients with autoimmune history or systemic immunosuppression were excluded. Measured with immunoSEQ multiplex PCR; TCRdb has only the in-frame clones, and not every one. The sample includes under 45,000 clones, 80% of them seen just once. On this clone: Its antigen is as yet unknown.

Sequenced here: CD4+ or CD8+ T cells sorted from blood, sampled in a trial of the OX40 agonist ivuxolimab. The origin of this receptor is an adult with an advanced solid tumor such as melanoma, head and neck, liver or kidney cancer. The rearrangement links TRBV7-2 to TRBJ1-2, with D tentatively TRBD1 (5 bases). This CDR3 is CASSLQGGQGYTF. The CDR3 DNA is TGTGCCAGCAGCTTACAGGGAGGTCAGGGCTACACCTTC. Looking up the rest from reference TRBV7-2 and TRBJ1-2 gives the full variable domain: GAGVSQSPSNKVTEKGKDVELRCDPISGHTALYWYRQSLGQGLEFLIYFQGNSAPDKSGLPSDRFSAERTGGSVSTLTIQRTQQEDSAVYLCASSLQGGQGYTFGSGTRLTVV.